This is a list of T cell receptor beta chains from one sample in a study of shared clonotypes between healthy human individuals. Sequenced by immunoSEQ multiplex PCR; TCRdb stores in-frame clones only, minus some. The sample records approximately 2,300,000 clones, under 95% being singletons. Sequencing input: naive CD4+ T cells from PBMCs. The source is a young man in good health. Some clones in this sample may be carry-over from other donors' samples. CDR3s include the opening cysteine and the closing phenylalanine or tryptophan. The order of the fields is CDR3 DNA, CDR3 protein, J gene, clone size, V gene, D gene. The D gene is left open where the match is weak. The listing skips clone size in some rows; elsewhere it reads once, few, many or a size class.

CDR3 DNA: TGTGCCAGCAGTGAAGAAAAACTGTTTTTT; CDR3 protein: CASSEEKLFF; J gene: TRBJ1-4; clone size: .; V gene: TRBV6-1; D gene: .
CDR3 DNA: TGTGCCAGCAGCCCCAGTCGTTACGAGCAGTACTTC; CDR3 protein: CASSPSRYEQYF; J gene: TRBJ2-7; clone size: .; V gene: TRBV6-5; D gene: .
CDR3 DNA: TGCGCCAGCAGCTCGGGGGGGGCAGGGCACGAGACCCAGTACTTC; CDR3 protein: CASSSGGAGHETQYF; J gene: TRBJ2-5; clone size: once; V gene: TRBV4-1; D gene: TRBD2
CDR3 DNA: TGTGCCAGCAGTCAGTACGCGAACACCGGGGAGCTGTTTTTT; CDR3 protein: CASSQYANTGELFF; J gene: TRBJ2-2; clone size: .; V gene: TRBV28; D gene: .
CDR3 DNA: TGCAGCGTTGACCAGACAGGTATCGCATATGGCTACACCTTC; CDR3 protein: CSVDQTGIAYGYTF; J gene: TRBJ1-2; clone size: .; V gene: TRBV29-1; D gene: .
CDR3 DNA: TGTGCCAGCAGCCCTGGGACTAGCGGGTACTTGAGAAATGAGCAGTTCTTC; CDR3 protein: CASSPGTSGYLRNEQFF; J gene: TRBJ2-1; clone size: .; V gene: TRBV9; D gene: TRBD2
CDR3 DNA: TGTGCCAGCAGGCCCCCCGGGACTAGTCTCGAGCAGTACTTC; CDR3 protein: CASRPPGTSLEQYF; J gene: TRBJ2-7; clone size: .; V gene: TRBV6-5; D gene: TRBD2
CDR3 DNA: TGTGCCAGCGCGGGCAGGGGGAGCCCCTACAATGAGCAGTTCTTC; CDR3 protein: CASAGRGSPYNEQFF; J gene: TRBJ2-1; clone size: .; V gene: TRBV6-1; D gene: TRBD1
CDR3 DNA: TGCACCAGCACGTTCGGACTTTGGGGCACAGATACGCAGTATTTT; CDR3 protein: CTSTFGLWGTDTQYF; J gene: TRBJ2-3; clone size: once; V gene: TRBV1; D gene: .
CDR3 DNA: TGTGCCACCAGCAGACCCGGGAGGGGCGCCGATACGCAGTATTTT; CDR3 protein: CATSRPGRGADTQYF; J gene: TRBJ2-3; clone size: .; V gene: TRBV15; D gene: TRBD2
CDR3 DNA: TGCGCCAGCAGCAGGTGGACAGGGAACAATGAGCAGTTCTTC; CDR3 protein: CASSRWTGNNEQFF; J gene: TRBJ2-1; clone size: .; V gene: TRBV5-1; D gene: TRBD1
CDR3 DNA: TGTGCCAGCAGCCAAGATCGGCAGCCACATTATGGCTACACCTTC; CDR3 protein: CASSQDRQPHYGYTF; J gene: TRBJ1-2; clone size: .; V gene: TRBV4-2; D gene: .
CDR3 DNA: TGTGCCAGCAGTTACTCGACAGGTTGGGACTACGAGCAGTACTTC; CDR3 protein: CASSYSTGWDYEQYF; J gene: TRBJ2-7; clone size: .; V gene: TRBV6-5; D gene: .
CDR3 DNA: TGTGCCAGCAGAATGAACTTAGGGAACTATGGCTACACCTTC; CDR3 protein: CASRMNLGNYGYTF; J gene: TRBJ1-2; clone size: once; V gene: TRBV5-5; D gene: .
CDR3 DNA: TGTGCCAGCAGCTTTGGGGCGAACACTGAAGCTTTCTTT; CDR3 protein: CASSFGANTEAFF; J gene: TRBJ1-1; clone size: .; V gene: TRBV11-1; D gene: .
CDR3 DNA: TGTGCCAGCAGCTCCCGACAGGGGGGAAACACCATATATTTT; CDR3 protein: CASSSRQGGNTIYF; J gene: TRBJ1-3; clone size: .; V gene: TRBV9; D gene: TRBD1
CDR3 DNA: TGCGCCAGCAGCCAAGCGGTAGCGGGAGAGGTAAAAAATGAGCAGTTCTTC; CDR3 protein: CASSQAVAGEVKNEQFF; J gene: TRBJ2-1; clone size: .; V gene: TRBV4-1; D gene: TRBD2
CDR3 DNA: TGTGCCAGCAGTGAAGTTGGACTAGCTTACGAGCAGTACTTC; CDR3 protein: CASSEVGLAYEQYF; J gene: TRBJ2-7; clone size: .; V gene: TRBV6-1; D gene: TRBD2
CDR3 DNA: TGTGCCAGCAGTGAAGCGCCCAGTGTCTATGGCTACACCTTC; CDR3 protein: CASSEAPSVYGYTF; J gene: TRBJ1-2; clone size: .; V gene: TRBV6-1; D gene: .
CDR3 DNA: TGTGCCAGCAGTTACCAGAGGACTCCGTCAGATACGCAGTATTTT; CDR3 protein: CASSYQRTPSDTQYF; J gene: TRBJ2-3; clone size: .; V gene: TRBV6-5; D gene: .
CDR3 DNA: TGTGCCAGCAGACTAAGAGGCACAGATACGCAGTATTTT; CDR3 protein: CASRLRGTDTQYF; J gene: TRBJ2-3; clone size: .; V gene: TRBV6-1; D gene: .
CDR3 DNA: TGCAGCGCCGTAGCGGGGTGGGTAGATACGCAGTATTTT; CDR3 protein: CSAVAGWVDTQYF; J gene: TRBJ2-3; clone size: .; V gene: TRBV29-1; D gene: TRBD2
CDR3 DNA: TGTGCCAGCAGGGGGGGGGCTGAAGCTTTCTTT; CDR3 protein: CASRGGAEAFF; J gene: TRBJ1-1; clone size: .; V gene: TRBV28; D gene: .
CDR3 DNA: TGTGCCAGCAGCTTAGTTGTGACTGAAGCTTTCTTT; CDR3 protein: CASSLVVTEAFF; J gene: TRBJ1-1; clone size: once; V gene: TRBV7-2; D gene: .